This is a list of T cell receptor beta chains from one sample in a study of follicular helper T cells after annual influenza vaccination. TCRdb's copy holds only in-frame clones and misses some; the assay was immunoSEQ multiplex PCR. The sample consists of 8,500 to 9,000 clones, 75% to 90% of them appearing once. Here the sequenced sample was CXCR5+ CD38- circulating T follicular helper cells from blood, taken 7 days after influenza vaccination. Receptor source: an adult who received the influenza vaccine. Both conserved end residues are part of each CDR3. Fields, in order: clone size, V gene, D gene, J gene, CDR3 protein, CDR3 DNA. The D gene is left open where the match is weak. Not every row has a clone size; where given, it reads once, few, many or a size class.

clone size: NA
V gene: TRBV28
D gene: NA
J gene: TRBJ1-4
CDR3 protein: CASRDSATNEKLFF
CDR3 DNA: TGTGCCAGCCGGGACTCTGCAACTAATGAAAAACTGTTTTTT

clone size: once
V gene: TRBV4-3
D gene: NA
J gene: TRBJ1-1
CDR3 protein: CASSQGRASQIEAFF
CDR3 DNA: TGCGCCAGCAGCCAAGGTCGGGCCAGCCAAATCGAAGCTTTCTTT

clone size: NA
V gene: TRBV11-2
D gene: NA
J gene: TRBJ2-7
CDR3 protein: CASSDYTRNQYSYEQYF
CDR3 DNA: TGTGCCAGCAGCGACTATACTAGAAACCAATACTCCTACGAGCAGTACTTC

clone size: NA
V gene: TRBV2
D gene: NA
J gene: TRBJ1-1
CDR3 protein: CATTSEGQTEAFF
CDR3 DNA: TGTGCCACGACTTCGGAGGGGCAGACTGAAGCTTTCTTT

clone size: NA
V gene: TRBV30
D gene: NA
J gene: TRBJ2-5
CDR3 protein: CAWSVPGLAVETQYF
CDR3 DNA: TGTGCCTGGAGTGTACCGGGACTGGCCGTAGAGACCCAGTACTTC

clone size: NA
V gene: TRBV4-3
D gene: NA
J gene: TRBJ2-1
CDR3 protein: CASGPASLGDNEQFF
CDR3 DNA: TGCGCCAGCGGCCCCGCTTCGCTAGGAGACAATGAGCAGTTCTTC

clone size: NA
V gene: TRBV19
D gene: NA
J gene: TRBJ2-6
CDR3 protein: CASSMGRRGLETGANVLTF
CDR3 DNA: TGTGCCAGTAGTATGGGGAGACGTGGGTTGGAGACTGGGGCCAACGTCCTGACTTTC

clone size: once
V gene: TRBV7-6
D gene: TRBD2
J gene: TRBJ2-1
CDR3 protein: CASSLAPASGGVNEQFF
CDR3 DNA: TGTGCCAGCAGCTTAGCGCCGGCTAGCGGGGGGGTCAATGAGCAGTTCTTC

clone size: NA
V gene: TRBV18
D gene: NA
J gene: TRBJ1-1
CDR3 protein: CASYGTLDTEAFF
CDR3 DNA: TGTGCCAGCTACGGGACATTAGACACTGAAGCTTTCTTT

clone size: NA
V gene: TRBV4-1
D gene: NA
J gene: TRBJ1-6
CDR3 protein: CASSRQAHSGNSPLHF
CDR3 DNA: TGCGCCAGCAGCCGACAGGCTCACTCTGGTAATTCACCCCTCCACTTT

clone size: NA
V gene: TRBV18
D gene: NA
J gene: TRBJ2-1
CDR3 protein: CASSSFQASSDEQFF
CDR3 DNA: TGTGCCAGCTCAAGTTTTCAGGCTAGCAGCGATGAGCAGTTCTTC

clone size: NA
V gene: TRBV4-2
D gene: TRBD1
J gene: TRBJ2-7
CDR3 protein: CASSQVGQASSYEQYF
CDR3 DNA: TGTGCCAGCAGCCAAGTTGGACAGGCTTCCTCCTACGAGCAGTACTTC

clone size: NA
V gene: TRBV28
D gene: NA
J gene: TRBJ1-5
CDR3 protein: CASGVGRPQHF
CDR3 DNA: TGTGCCAGCGGAGTGGGGCGGCCCCAGCATTTT

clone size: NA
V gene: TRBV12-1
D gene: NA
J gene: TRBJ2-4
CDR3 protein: CASSSGQAGGSKNIQYF
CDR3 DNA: TGTGCCAGCAGCTCTGGACAGGCGGGGGGTTCCAAAAACATTCAGTACTTC

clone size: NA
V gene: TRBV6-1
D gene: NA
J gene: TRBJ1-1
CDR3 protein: CASRTDGWTEAFF
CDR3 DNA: TGTGCCAGTAGGACAGACGGTTGGACTGAAGCTTTCTTT

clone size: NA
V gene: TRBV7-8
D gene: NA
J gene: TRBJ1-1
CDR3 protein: CASSFSRTEAFF
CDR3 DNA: TGTGCCAGCAGCTTTAGCCGTACTGAAGCTTTCTTT

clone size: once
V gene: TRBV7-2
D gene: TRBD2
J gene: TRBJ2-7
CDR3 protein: CASSPSGYYEQYF
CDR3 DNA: TGTGCCAGCAGCCCTAGCGGGTACTACGAGCAGTACTTC

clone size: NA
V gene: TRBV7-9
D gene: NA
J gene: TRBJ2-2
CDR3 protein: CASSRSVSGELFF
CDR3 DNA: TGTGCCAGCAGCCGAAGCGTATCCGGGGAGCTGTTTTTT

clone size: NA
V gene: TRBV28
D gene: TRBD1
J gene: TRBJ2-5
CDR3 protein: CASSLVQGEKTQYF
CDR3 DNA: TGTGCCAGCAGTTTAGTACAGGGGGAAAAGACCCAGTACTTC

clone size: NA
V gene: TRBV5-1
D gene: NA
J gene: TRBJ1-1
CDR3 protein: CASSLGGSSTEAFF
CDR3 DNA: TGCGCCAGCAGCTTGGGAGGGTCGAGCACTGAAGCTTTCTTT

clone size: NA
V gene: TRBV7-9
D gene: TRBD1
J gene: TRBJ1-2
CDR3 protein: CASTRSGQGADGYTF
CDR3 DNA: TGTGCCAGCACAAGGAGCGGACAGGGGGCGGATGGCTACACCTTC

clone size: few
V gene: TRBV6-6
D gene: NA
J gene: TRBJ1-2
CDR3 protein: CASSVSSRGYTF
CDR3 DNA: TGTGCCAGCAGTGTGTCCAGTCGGGGCTACACCTTC

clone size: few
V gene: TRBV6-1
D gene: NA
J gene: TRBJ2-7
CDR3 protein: CASVSQTFYEQYF
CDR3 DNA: TGTGCCAGCGTGTCACAAACTTTCTACGAGCAGTACTTC

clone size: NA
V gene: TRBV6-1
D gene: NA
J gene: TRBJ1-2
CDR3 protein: CASSEASLRSAPKGYTF
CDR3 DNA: TGTGCCAGCAGTGAAGCCTCCCTCCGGAGCGCCCCTAAGGGCTACACCTTC

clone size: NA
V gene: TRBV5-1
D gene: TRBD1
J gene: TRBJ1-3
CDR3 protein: CASSARTGAGNTIYF
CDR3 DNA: TGCGCCAGCAGCGCGCGGACAGGCGCTGGAAACACCATATATTTT

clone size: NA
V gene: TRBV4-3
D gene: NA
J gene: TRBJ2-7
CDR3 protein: CASSQVGGATSYEQYF
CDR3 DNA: TGCGCCAGCAGCCAAGTAGGTGGGGCCACCTCCTACGAGCAGTACTTC

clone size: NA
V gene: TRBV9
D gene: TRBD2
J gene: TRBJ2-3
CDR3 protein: CATGSGGSTDTQYF
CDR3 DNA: TGTGCCACTGGATCGGGGGGTAGCACAGATACGCAGTATTTT

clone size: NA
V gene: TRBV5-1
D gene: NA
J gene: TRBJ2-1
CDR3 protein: CASIFRRAGEQFF
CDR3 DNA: TGCGCCAGCATCTTTCGGCGGGCGGGTGAGCAGTTCTTC

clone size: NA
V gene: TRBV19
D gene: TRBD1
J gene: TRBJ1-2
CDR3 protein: CASSPPPGTANYGYTF
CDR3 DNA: TGTGCCAGTAGTCCCCCCCCCGGGACAGCTAACTATGGCTACACCTTC

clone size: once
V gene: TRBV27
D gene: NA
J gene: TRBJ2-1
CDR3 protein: CASSSEDSYNEQFF
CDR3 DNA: TGTGCCAGCAGTTCTGAGGACTCCTACAATGAGCAGTTCTTC

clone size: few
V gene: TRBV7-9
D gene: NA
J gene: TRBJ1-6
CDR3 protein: CASSWTDTPLHF
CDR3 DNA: TGTGCCAGCAGCTGGACTGATACACCCCTCCACTTT

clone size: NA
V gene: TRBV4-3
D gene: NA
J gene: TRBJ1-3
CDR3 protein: CASSQDGSGSGNTIYF
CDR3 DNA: TGCGCCAGCAGCCAAGATGGATCCGGCTCTGGAAACACCATATATTTT

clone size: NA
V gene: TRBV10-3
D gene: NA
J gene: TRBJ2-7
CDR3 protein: CAISARLGEPYEQYF
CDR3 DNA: TGTGCCATCAGTGCCAGGCTGGGCGAACCCTACGAGCAGTACTTC

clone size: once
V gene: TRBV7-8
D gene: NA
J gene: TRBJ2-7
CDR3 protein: CASSLEPGDEQYF
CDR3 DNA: TGTGCCAGCAGTCTTGAGCCCGGGGACGAGCAGTACTTC

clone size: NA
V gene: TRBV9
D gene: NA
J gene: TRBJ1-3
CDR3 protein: CASSVRPDRHSGNTIYF
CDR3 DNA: TGTGCCAGCAGCGTACGGCCAGACCGACACTCTGGAAACACCATATATTTT

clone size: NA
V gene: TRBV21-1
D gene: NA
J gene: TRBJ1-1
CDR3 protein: CASSKTRNKAFF
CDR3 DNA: TGTGCCAGCAGCAAAACCCGGAACAAAGCTTTCTTT

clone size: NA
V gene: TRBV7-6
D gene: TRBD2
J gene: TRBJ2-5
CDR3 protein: CASSLVLTSGGAQETQYF
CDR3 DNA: TGTGCCAGCAGCTTAGTTTTGACTAGCGGGGGTGCACAAGAGACCCAGTACTTC

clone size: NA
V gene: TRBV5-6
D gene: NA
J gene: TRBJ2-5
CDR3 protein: CASSPGSIGETQYF
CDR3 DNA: TGTGCCAGCAGTCCAGGGTCAATCGGGGAGACCCAGTACTTC

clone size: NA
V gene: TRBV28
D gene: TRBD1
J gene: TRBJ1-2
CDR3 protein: CASRPWTGIDYGYTF
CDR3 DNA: TGTGCCAGCAGGCCCTGGACAGGGATCGACTATGGCTACACCTTC

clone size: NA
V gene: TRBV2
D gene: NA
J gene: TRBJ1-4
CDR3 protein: CASSPGKRIKANEKLFF
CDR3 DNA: TGTGCCAGCAGCCCCGGAAAGAGGATTAAAGCTAATGAAAAACTGTTTTTT

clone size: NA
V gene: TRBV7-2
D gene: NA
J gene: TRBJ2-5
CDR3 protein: CASRTGGYSKETQYF
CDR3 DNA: TGTGCCAGCAGAACTGGGGGCTATTCAAAAGAGACCCAGTACTTC

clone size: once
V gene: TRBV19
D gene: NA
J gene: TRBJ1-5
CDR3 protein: CASSTRVQQSNQPQHF
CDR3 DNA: TGTGCCAGTAGTACAAGGGTTCAACAGAGCAATCAGCCCCAGCATTTT

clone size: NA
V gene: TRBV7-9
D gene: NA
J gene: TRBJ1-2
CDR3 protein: CASSLVFGGYTF
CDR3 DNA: TGTGCCAGCAGCTTAGTTTTTGGTGGCTACACCTTC

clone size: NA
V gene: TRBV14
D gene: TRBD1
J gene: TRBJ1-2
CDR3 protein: CASSQDSGGRGPDYGYTF
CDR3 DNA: TGTGCCAGCAGCCAAGACAGCGGGGGCAGGGGGCCAGACTATGGCTACACCTTC

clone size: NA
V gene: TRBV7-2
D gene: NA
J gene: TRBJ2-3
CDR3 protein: CASSLDQSTDTQYF
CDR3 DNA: TGTGCCAGCAGCTTAGATCAGAGCACAGATACGCAGTATTTT

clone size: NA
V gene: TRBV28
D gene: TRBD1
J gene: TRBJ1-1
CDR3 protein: CASSSGTVYLDAFF
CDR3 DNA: TGTGCCAGCAGTTCTGGGACAGTATACCTTGACGCTTTCTTT

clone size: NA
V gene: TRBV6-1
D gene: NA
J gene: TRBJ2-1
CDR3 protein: CASSEAGRAYNEQFF
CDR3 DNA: TGTGCCAGCAGTGAAGCGGGCAGGGCTTACAATGAGCAGTTCTTC

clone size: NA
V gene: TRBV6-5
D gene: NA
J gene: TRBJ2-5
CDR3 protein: CASSVPRGGGETQYF
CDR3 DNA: TGTGCCAGCAGCGTACCTAGGGGGGGCGGTGAGACCCAGTACTTC

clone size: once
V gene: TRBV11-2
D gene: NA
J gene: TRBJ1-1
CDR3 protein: CASSLERSNTEAFF
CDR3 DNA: TGTGCCAGCAGCTTAGAACGGTCTAACACTGAAGCTTTCTTT

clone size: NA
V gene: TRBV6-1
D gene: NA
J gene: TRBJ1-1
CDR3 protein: CASSEAGVTAGVAFF
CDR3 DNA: TGTGCCAGCAGTGAAGCCGGGGTGACTGCGGGGGTAGCTTTCTTT

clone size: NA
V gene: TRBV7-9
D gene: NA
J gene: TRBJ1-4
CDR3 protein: CASSPGFWADEKLFF
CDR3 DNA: TGTGCCAGCAGCCCAGGGTTCTGGGCGGATGAAAAACTGTTTTTT

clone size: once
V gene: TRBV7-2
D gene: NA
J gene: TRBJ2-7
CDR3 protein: CASSSRAKGPQQYF
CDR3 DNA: TGTGCCAGCAGCTCCCGGGCCAAAGGGCCTCAGCAGTACTTC